The next 2 T cell receptor beta chains were all read from a single sample in a study of Ad26.COV2.S vaccination and SARS-CoV-2 variants. Described treatment: roughly 19 received Ad26.COV2.S at low or high dose, single or two shots; 5 received placebo; per-sample allocation not given. Material that was analyzed had been drawn on day 63 after the first vaccine or placebo injection. TCRdb's table, derived via immunoSEQ multiplex PCR, lists solely in-frame clones and lacks some. The sample has some 390,000 clones, approximately 91% seen once. Here the sequenced sample was peripheral blood, taken in a trial of Ad26.COV2.S vaccine versus placebo. All receptors derive from a person aged 18-65 years who received the Ad26.COV2.S COVID-19 vaccine or a placebo.

The chain carries TRBV5-1 and TRBJ2-5; D possibly corresponds to TRBD1 (5 bases). V was cut by 4 bases and J by 5 bases, with 15 bases left in between. Germline assignment: CDR1 SGHRS and CDR2 YFSETQ. CDR3 size: 14 residues. CDR3 region: CASSRQGSEETQYF. The CDR3 region has the DNA TGCGCCAGCAGCAGGCAGGGAAGCGAGGAGACCCAGTACTTC.

The chain combines TRBV7-2 with TRBJ2-1, with D unresolved. The CDR3 length is 12 residues. Germline assignment: CDR1 SGHTA and CDR2 FQGNSA. The ends were cut back, 5 bases at V and 4 bases at J, with 6 bases in the middle. CDR3 in DNA: TGTGCCAGCAGCCATGGATACAATGAGCAGTTCTTC. Protein product: CASSHGYNEQFF.